Sequencing of this T cell receptor (beta chain) was carried out in a study of early T cells in non-severe SARS-CoV-2 infection. The overall study: The authors sequenced bulk RNA from unsorted whole blood, leaving chains unpaired.

TCRdb re-derived calls from the 5' RACE reads in MiXCR, one entry per CDR3 protein. The sample lists under 85,000 distinct CDR3 sequences; 5% were seen once. Findings and limits, study-wide: The matching step, a VDJdb search, favored anti-spike CD8 responses and missed private and CD4 specificities.

Germline V gives CDR1 DFQATT, CDR2 SNEGSKA (reference sequence). V trimming: 5 bases; J trimming: 3 bases; junction bases outside the gene matches: 4. The length of the CDR3 is 14 residues. Concerning this clonotype: Its matching antigen is unknown.

Sequencing used whole blood, obtained at baseline. This clonotype was obtained from an adult who was a healthcare worker with PCR-confirmed SARS-CoV-2 infection or an uninfected control (not recorded which). The V and J genes are TRBV20-1 and TRBJ2-1; 10 positions agree with TRBD1. CDR3: CSALRDRGYNEQFF. DNA of the CDR3: TGCAGTGCTCTCCGGGACAGGGGCTACAATGAGCAGTTCTTC.